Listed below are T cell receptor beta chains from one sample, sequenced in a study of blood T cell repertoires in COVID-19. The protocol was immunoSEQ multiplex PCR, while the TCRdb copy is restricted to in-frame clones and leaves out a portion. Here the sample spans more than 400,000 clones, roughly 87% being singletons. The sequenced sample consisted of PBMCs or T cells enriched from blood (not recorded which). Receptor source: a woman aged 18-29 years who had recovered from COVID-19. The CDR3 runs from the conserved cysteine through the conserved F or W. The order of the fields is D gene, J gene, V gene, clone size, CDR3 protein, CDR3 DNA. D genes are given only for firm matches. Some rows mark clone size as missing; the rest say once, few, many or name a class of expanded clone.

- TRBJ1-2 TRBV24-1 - CATSDSDIRGYTF TGTGCCACCAGTGACTCTGACATACGAGGCTACACCTTC
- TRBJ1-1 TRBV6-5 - CASSYLGGDTEAFF TGTGCCAGCAGTTACTTAGGGGGGGACACTGAAGCTTTCTTT
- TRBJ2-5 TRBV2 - CASRRALRETQYF TGTGCCAGCAGGAGGGCCTTACGAGAGACCCAGTACTTC
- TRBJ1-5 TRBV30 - CAWSMQMNQPQHF TGTGCCTGGAGTATGCAGATGAATCAGCCCCAGCATTTT
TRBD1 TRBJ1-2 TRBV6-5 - CASSPYRGSNYGYTF TGTGCCAGCAGCCCGTACAGGGGGAGTAACTATGGCTACACCTTC
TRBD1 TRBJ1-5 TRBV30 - CAWSRPGQSNQPQHF TGTGCCTGGAGCCGCCCGGGACAGAGCAATCAGCCCCAGCATTTT
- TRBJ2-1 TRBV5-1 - CASSLRTDLSSYNEQFF TGCGCCAGCAGCCTCCGGACAGACCTCAGCTCCTACAATGAGCAGTTCTTC
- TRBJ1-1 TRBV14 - CASSPYREMGTEAFF TGTGCCAGCAGCCCGTATAGGGAGATGGGCACTGAAGCTTTCTTT
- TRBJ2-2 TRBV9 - CASSVELPINTGELFF TGTGCCAGCAGCGTAGAACTCCCCATAAACACCGGGGAGCTGTTTTTT
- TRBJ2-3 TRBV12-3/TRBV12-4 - CASALGGTDTQYF TGTGCCTCCGCCCTGGGGGGAACAGATACGCAGTATTTT
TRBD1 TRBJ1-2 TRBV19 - CASSIPGTGGTSSGYTF TGTGCCAGTAGTATACCTGGGACAGGGGGTACGTCAAGTGGCTACACCTTC
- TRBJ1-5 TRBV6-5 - CASKNNYSNQPQHF TGTGCCAGCAAGAACAATTATAGCAATCAGCCCCAGCATTTT
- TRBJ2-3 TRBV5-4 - CASSPWGDTDTQYF TGTGCCAGCAGTCCTTGGGGGGATACAGATACGCAGTATTTT
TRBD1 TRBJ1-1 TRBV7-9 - CASSLGTGNTEAFF TGTGCCAGCAGCCTGGGGACAGGGAACACTGAAGCTTTCTTT
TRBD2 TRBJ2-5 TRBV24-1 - CATSATSGGDETQYF TGTGCCACCAGTGCCACTAGCGGGGGGGATGAGACCCAGTACTTC
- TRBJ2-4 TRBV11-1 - CASSLRSRGDIQYF TGTGCCAGCAGCTTAAGGTCCCGGGGAGACATTCAGTACTTC
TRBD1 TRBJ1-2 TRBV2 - CASSPDRGDYGYTF TGTGCCAGCAGTCCCGACAGGGGGGACTATGGCTACACCTTC
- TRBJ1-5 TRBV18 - CASSPSGSNQPQHF TGTGCCAGCTCACCCAGTGGTTCCAATCAGCCCCAGCATTTT
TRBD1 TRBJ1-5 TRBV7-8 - CASSPRSPRFRQGNQPQHF TGTGCCAGCAGCCCCAGGTCTCCCCGCTTCAGACAGGGGAATCAGCCCCAGCATTTT
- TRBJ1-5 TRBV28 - CASSSPGGGNQPQHF TGTGCCAGCAGTTCCCCGGGGGGAGGCAATCAGCCCCAGCATTTT
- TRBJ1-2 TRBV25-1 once CASSVSYYGYTF TGTGCCAGCAGTGTATCCTACTATGGCTACACCTTC
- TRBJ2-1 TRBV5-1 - CASSLGVSPQEQFF TGCGCCAGCAGCTTGGGAGTCTCCCCTCAAGAGCAGTTCTTC
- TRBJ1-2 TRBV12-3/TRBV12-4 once CASSAPGGYTF TGTGCCAGCAGTGCCCCCGGGGGCTACACCTTC
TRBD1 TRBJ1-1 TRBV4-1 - CASSQDNRGNRNTEAFF TGCGCCAGCAGCCAAGATAACAGGGGGAACCGTAACACTGAAGCTTTCTTT
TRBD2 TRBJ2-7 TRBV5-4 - CASSSTSGGWEQYF TGTGCCAGCAGCTCGACTAGCGGGGGATGGGAGCAGTACTTC
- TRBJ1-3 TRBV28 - CASSAERASGNTIYF TGTGCCAGCAGTGCCGAGAGGGCGTCAGGAAACACCATATATTTT
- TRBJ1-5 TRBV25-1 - CASSPTGRGYQPQHF TGTGCCAGCAGTCCCACTGGCAGGGGCTATCAGCCCCAGCATTTT
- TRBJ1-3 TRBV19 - CASRAGASGNTIYF TGTGCCAGTAGAGCAGGCGCCTCTGGAAACACCATATATTTT
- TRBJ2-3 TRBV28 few CASSRGTLSGDTQYF TGTGCCAGCAGCCGTGGCACCCTTTCGGGAGATACGCAGTATTTT
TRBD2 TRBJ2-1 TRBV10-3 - CAISEAGAGLAGNNEQFF TGTGCCATCAGTGAGGCCGGCGCCGGACTAGCGGGGAACAATGAGCAGTTCTTC
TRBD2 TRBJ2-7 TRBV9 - CASSVGPSGSYEQYF TGTGCCAGCAGCGTAGGCCCTAGCGGATCCTACGAGCAGTACTTC
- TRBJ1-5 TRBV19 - CASSVRVRQPQHF TGTGCCAGTAGTGTTCGGGTGCGTCAGCCCCAGCATTTT
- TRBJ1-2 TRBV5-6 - CASKKGVSGYTF TGTGCCAGCAAAAAGGGAGTGAGTGGCTACACCTTC
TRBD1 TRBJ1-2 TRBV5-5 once CASSLGGASYGYTF TGTGCCAGCAGCTTAGGGGGCGCAAGCTATGGCTACACCTTC
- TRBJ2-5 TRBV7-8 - CASRDRGSQETQYF TGTGCCAGCCGAGACCGGGGTAGCCAAGAGACCCAGTACTTC
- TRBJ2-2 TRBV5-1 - CASSFMAGVNTGELFF TGCGCCAGCAGCTTTATGGCAGGCGTGAACACCGGGGAGCTGTTTTTT
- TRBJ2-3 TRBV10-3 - CAISERGSTDTQYF TGTGCCATCAGTGAGCGGGGGAGCACAGATACGCAGTATTTT
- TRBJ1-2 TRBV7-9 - CASSTPGVSGAGYTF TGTGCCAGCAGCACCCCCGGGGTGTCAGGGGCCGGCTACACCTTC
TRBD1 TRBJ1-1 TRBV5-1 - CASSHTPTGLPEAFF TGCGCCAGCAGCCATACGCCGACAGGGCTACCTGAAGCTTTCTTT
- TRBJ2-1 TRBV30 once CAWSPGVHEQFF TGTGCCTGGAGTCCGGGAGTGCATGAGCAGTTCTTC
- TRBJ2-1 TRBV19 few CASRTGSYNEQFF TGTGCCAGTAGAACGGGATCCTACAATGAGCAGTTCTTC
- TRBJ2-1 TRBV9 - CASSVAPDWDEQFF TGTGCCAGCAGCGTAGCCCCAGACTGGGATGAGCAGTTCTTC
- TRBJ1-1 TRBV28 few CASKEGMNTEAFF TGTGCCAGCAAAGAGGGCATGAACACTGAAGCTTTCTTT
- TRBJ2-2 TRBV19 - CASRSHRVGDTGELFF TGTGCCAGCCGGAGTCACAGGGTGGGAGACACCGGGGAGCTGTTTTTT
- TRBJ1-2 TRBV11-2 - CASSLIANYGYTF TGTGCCAGCAGCCTCATAGCTAACTATGGCTACACCTTC
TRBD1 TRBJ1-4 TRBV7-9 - CASSLRGQNEKLFF TGTGCCAGCAGCCTCAGGGGACAGAATGAAAAACTGTTTTTT
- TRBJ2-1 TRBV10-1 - CASSESRVLSYNEQFF TGCGCCAGCAGTGAGTCTCGCGTCCTCTCCTACAATGAGCAGTTCTTC
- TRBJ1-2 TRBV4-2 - CASSQDSGFSTYGYTF TGTGCCAGCAGCCAAGATTCAGGGTTTTCGACGTATGGCTACACCTTC
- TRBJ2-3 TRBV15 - CATSISMTSTDTQYF TGTGCCACCAGCATTTCCATGACTAGCACAGATACGCAGTATTTT
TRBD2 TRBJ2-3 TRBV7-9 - CASVRGGPATDTQYF TGTGCCAGCGTCCGGGGGGGGCCAGCCACAGATACGCAGTATTTT
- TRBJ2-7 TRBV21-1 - CASSKGSGLGQPEQYF TGTGCCAGCAGCAAAGGAAGTGGTCTTGGACAGCCCGAGCAGTACTTC
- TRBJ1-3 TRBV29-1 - CSVEDHLGGSGNTIYF TGCAGCGTTGAAGATCACCTCGGGGGCTCTGGAAACACCATATATTTT
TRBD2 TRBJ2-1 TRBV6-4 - CASSESSGGVNEQFF TGTGCCAGCAGTGAAAGTAGCGGGGGGGTAAATGAGCAGTTCTTC
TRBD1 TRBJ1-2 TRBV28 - CASTLGQAYGYTF TGTGCCAGCACCCTTGGACAGGCATATGGCTACACCTTC